Each of the 5 T cell receptor beta chains below was sequenced from the same sample in a study of T-cell reconstitution after alpha-beta-depleted transplantation in children (dated by TCRdb to the mid-2010s). Receptor libraries were prepared by PCR. For sequencing, an Illumina HiSeq 2500 was employed. Molecular barcoding was employed in the preparation of TCR libraries, with unique molecular identifiers being used to normalize TCRbeta repertoire quantification. In-frame beta chains were kept once TCRdb had trimmed the public reads at Q25 with fastp and called clones with MiXCR. CDR3 protein duplicates are merged, each entry listing the most common genes and DNA. Here the sample has 200,000 to 250,000 distinct CDR3 sequences; approximately 9% occur a single time. The ten largest clonotypes hold around 6.2% of the sample. The sample in question was PBMCs from the stem cell graft donor, obtained from the stem cell graft. These receptors came from a human donor who donated a stem cell graft to a child with acute lymphoblastic leukemia.

The chain carries TRBV12-3 or TRBV12-4 and TRBJ2-1; the D gene is possibly TRBD1 (5 bases). The V end lost 5 bases, the J end lost 5 bases, and 13 bases lay between the germline ends. The CDR3 contains 14 residues. The CDR3 spells CASSPTWGHNEQFF. The CDR3 DNA reads as TGTGCCAGCAGTCCCACCTGGGGCCACAATGAGCAGTTCTTC.

This clonotype has a count of ten or more. The J gene is TRBJ2-7, the V gene TRBV6-5; TRBD1 matches 7 bases. Trimming at V came to 4 bases and at J to 11 bases, leaving 14 bases not matched to a gene. The CDR3 sequence is 14 residues long. Germline CDR1 reads MNHEY; CDR2 reads SVGAGI. The CDR3 DNA follows: TGTGCCAGCAGTTCTCCGGGACAGAAATTTAAGGAGTACTTC. Translation gives CASSSPGQKFKEYF.

This chain connects TRBV6-4 to TRBJ2-1; D ambiguous. From germline, CDR1 is MRHNA and CDR2 SNTAGT. The V end lost 5 bases, the J end lost 5 bases, and 16 bases lay between the germline ends. The CDR3 has 15 residues. The CDR3 DNA reads as TGTGCCAGCAGTTACGACGAAGCTGGGAACAATGAGCAGTTCTTC. This gives the protein CASSYDEAGNNEQFF.

Concerning this clonotype: The junction does not match germline at one end; this may be a read error. This chain links TRBV12-3 or TRBV12-4 with TRBJ1-2; 7 nucleotides line up with TRBD1. This CDR3 contains 14 residues. CDR3 bases: TGTGCCAGCATTTCCGGGACAGCTAACTATGGCTACGCCTTC. It specifies CASISGTANYGYAF.

This clonotype was seen many times. This chain uses TRBV20-1 with TRBJ2-1, with 10 positions matching TRBD2. Germline V gene sequence: CDR1 DFQATT, CDR2 SNEGSKA (reference sequence). The ends lost 5 bases at V and 6 bases at J; junction bases unmatched: 10. The CDR3 is made up of 15 amino acids. CDR3 sequence (DNA): TGCAGTGCTCCTCTCCCGGGACTAGCGACCAATGAGCAGTTCTTC. It translates to CSAPLPGLATNEQFF.